The entry that follows covers one T cell receptor beta chain sequence. The CDR3 spans 15 residues. The ends were cut back, 1 base at V and 7 bases at J, with 16 bases in the middle. Germline lookup yields CDR1 SEHNR and CDR2 FQNEAQ (reference sequence). This specimen belongs to a study of blood T cell repertoires in COVID-19. Overall study context: COVID-19 samples, acute and convalescent, were from the United States, Italy and Spain.

In the study's own analysis: Using reference gene primer amplification, nucleated cell counts were estimated. The data were produced by immunoSEQ multiplex PCR, yet TCRdb's version contains in-frame clones alone and is incomplete. The V and J calls and the clone size are those of that table, but D and trimming were determined from the DNA. Found here are some 320,000 clones, less than 85% of them singletons; the top ten hold under 2%. The clonotype originates from a woman in her 30s who had been exposed to COVID-19. The chain carries TRBV7-9 and TRBJ1-2; D is unresolved. The sample was PBMCs or T cells enriched from blood (not recorded which). This chain's CDR3 is CASSLGTGELGGYTF. In DNA, the CDR3 is TGTGCCAGCAGCTTAGGGACGGGTGAACTAGGTGGCTACACCTTC.